These 16 T cell receptor beta chains originate from one sample sequenced in a study of blood T cell repertoires in COVID-19. Produced via immunoSEQ multiplex PCR; TCRdb's table is partial and in-frame only. The table includes about 220,000 clones, roughly 75% detected once. The sequenced material came from peripheral blood. These receptors were taken from a woman aged 70 to 79 with acute or convalescent COVID-19.

The chain carries TRBV9 and TRBJ1-2; 9 bases are a match to TRBD1. CDR1 is SGDLS, CDR2 YYNGEE, per germline. The CDR3 runs to 15 residues. The J segment lost 5 bases and the V segment lost 0 bases, leaving 5 bases of the junction unmatched. CDR3 protein: CASSVVGQGDYGYTF. The CDR3 nucleotides are TGTGCCAGCAGCGTAGTGGGACAGGGCGATTATGGCTACACCTTC.

This clone was recorded once. The chain carries TRBV19 and TRBJ2-1; 7 positions agree with TRBD1. The germline V gene encodes CDR1 LNHDA and CDR2 SQIVND (reference sequence). The junction had 15 bases not matched to a gene; V was cut back by 9 bases and J by 7 bases. The CDR3 consists of 15 residues. The CDR3 bases are TGTGCCAGCCACGCGCGGAGACAGGGTAATAATGAGCAGTTCTTC. It codes for CASHARRQGNNEQFF.

The chain joins TRBV6-5 to TRBJ2-5; 13 bases are shared with TRBD2. Germline CDR1 and CDR2: MNHEY and SVGAGI. V gave up 5 bases and J gave up 5 bases; unmatched junction bases: 5. This CDR3 spans 15 amino acids. The CDR3 DNA reads as TGTGCCAGCAGTCCCCGGACTAGCGGGGGCGAGACCCAGTACTTC. Translated: CASSPRTSGGETQYF.

This sequence joins TRBV3-1 (or the pseudogene TRBV3-2) and TRBJ2-5; 8 bases match TRBD2. The CDR3 spans 16 residues. J was trimmed by 5 bases and V by 0 bases; bases with no gene match: 8. CDR1 and CDR2 from the germline V gene are LGHDT and YNNKEL (reference sequence). Written as DNA, the CDR3 is TGTGCCAGCAGCCAAGATAAGGGACTAGAGTTTGAGACCCAGTACTTC. Amino acid sequence: CASSQDKGLEFETQYF.

The chain carries TRBV18 and TRBJ1-1; 7 bases line up with TRBD1. Losses at the gene ends were 1 base for V and 7 bases for J; bases not matched to a gene: 12. Germline loops: CDR1 KGHSH, CDR2 LQKENI. This CDR3 has 16 amino acids. The CDR3 DNA reads TGTGCCAGCTCACCACTCCCTGGAGGGGGCACATTTGAAGCTTTCTTT. Protein product: CASSPLPGGGTFEAFF.

The gene calls are TRBV3-1 (or the pseudogene TRBV3-2) and TRBJ1-6, with D maybe TRBD1 (5 bases). The CDR3 sequence is 15 residues long. CDR1 and CDR2 (germline): LGHDT, YNNKEL (reference sequence). Trimming pared 0 bases from V and 7 bases from J, leaving 10 bases between. The CDR3 loop reads CASSQDTRGNSPLHF. The CDR3, as DNA: TGTGCCAGCAGCCAAGATACCCGGGGGAATTCACCCCTCCACTTT.

The rearrangement uses TRBV4-1 and TRBJ2-3; D is possibly TRBD1 (6 bases). Deletions cut 1 base from V and 6 bases from J, with 14 bases between. The CDR3 runs to 15 residues. Per germline, CDR1 MGHRA and CDR2 YSYEKL. The CDR3 here is CASSQGSDSSDTQYF. Here the CDR3 DNA reads TGCGCCAGCAGCCAAGGTTCGGACAGCTCCGATACGCAGTATTTT.

The chain has TRBV5-1 and TRBJ1-2; possible D gene TRBD1, 6 bases. Germline lookup yields CDR1 SGHRS and CDR2 YFSETQ. The germline V and J ends were trimmed by 4 bases and 3 bases, with 22 bases remaining between them. This CDR3 is built from 17 residues. The DNA of the CDR3 is TGCGCCAGCAGCACCGGAAATACAGGGCTAGGGGACTATGGCTACACCTTC. It specifies CASSTGNTGLGDYGYTF.

The CDR3 is CASSFSGGGETQYF. The CDR3 DNA is TGTGCCAGCAGCTTTAGCGGCGGGGGAGAGACCCAGTACTTC. This sequence joins TRBV7-9 and TRBJ2-5, with 7 nucleotides matching TRBD2. Trimming removed 3 bases from V and 4 bases from J; junction bases left unmatched: 5. Germline-derived CDR1 and CDR2 are SEHNR and FQNEAQ (reference sequence). The CDR3 is made up of 14 amino acids.

The chain employs TRBV30 and TRBJ2-4; 7 nucleotides align to TRBD1. Germline trimming cut 0 bases from V and 1 base from J; bases unmatched to any gene: 3. Germline CDR1 GTSNPN, CDR2 SVGIG (reference sequence). The CDR3 sequence is 15 residues long. CDR3 region: CAWSVKGAAKNIQYF. The DNA for the CDR3 is TGTGCCTGGAGTGTGAAGGGGGCGGCCAAAAACATTCAGTACTTC.

The chain carries TRBV6-1 and TRBJ1-5; TRBD1 might be the D (5 bases). The CDR3 covers 14 residues. The germline V and J ends were trimmed by 3 bases and 4 bases, with 10 bases remaining between them. Germline CDR1 is MNHNS and CDR2 is SASEGT. The CDR3 sequence is CASSERGGNQPQHF. The CDR3 DNA reads as TGTGCCAGCAGTGAGCGGGGGGGAAATCAGCCCCAGCATTTT.

The chain carries TRBV19 and TRBJ2-1; D perhaps matches TRBD2 (5 bases). Germline loops: CDR1 LNHDA, CDR2 SQIVND (reference sequence). The CDR3 is 15 residues long. V dropped 9 bases and J dropped 8 bases, with 23 bases sitting between them. CDR3 sequence reads: CASSEAAYTGDEQFF. In nucleotides, the CDR3 is TGTGCCAGCTCGGAGGCGGCGTACACCGGGGATGAGCAGTTCTTC.

The chain joins TRBV29-1 to TRBJ1-1; 7 bases map to TRBD1. V shed 4 bases, J shed 2 bases, and the junction held 4 bases outside the gene matches. The CDR3 length is 13 residues. Germline values: CDR1 SQVTM, CDR2 ANQGSEA. CDR3 coding DNA: TGCAGCGTTGCGGGACAGCTTAACACTGAAGCTTTCTTT. Protein sequence: CSVAGQLNTEAFF.

The rearrangement links TRBV7-2 to TRBJ1-2; 10 bases match TRBD1. The J segment lost 2 bases and the V segment lost 7 bases, leaving 4 bases of the junction unmatched. Per the germline V gene, CDR1 is SGHTA and CDR2 is FQGNSA. CDR3 length: 14 residues. The CDR3 reads CASTPGQGNYGYTF. The CDR3 DNA follows: TGTGCCAGCACCCCGGGACAGGGGAACTATGGCTACACCTTC.

This clone was counted a single time. V is TRBV30 and J is TRBJ1-1; D is perhaps TRBD1 (5 bases). The CDR3 loop spans 13 amino acids. V was cut by 5 bases and J by 4 bases, with 14 bases left in between. Germline V lookup: CDR1 GTSNPN, CDR2 SVGIG (reference sequence). CDR3 nucleotide sequence: TGTGCCTGGGATTACGGGGGAAGCACTGAAGCTTTCTTT. Protein sequence: CAWDYGGSTEAFF.

This clone was detected a few times. This chain joins TRBV15 and TRBJ2-1, with D possibly being TRBD1 (5 bases). Trimming took 4 bases from V and 0 from J, leaving 16 bases between them. Per the germline V gene, CDR1 is LNHNV and CDR2 is YYDKDF (reference sequence). The CDR3 has 17 amino acids. The CDR3 region has the DNA TGTGCCACCAGCATCTTTTCACAGGTCGGCTCCTACAATGAGCAGTTCTTC. This gives the protein CATSIFSQVGSYNEQFF.